This TCR beta chain was sequenced for a study of PD-1 blockade in mismatch repair-deficient tumors. The CDR3 consists of 17 residues. Germline V gives CDR1 SGHNT, CDR2 YYREEE (reference sequence). Trimming stripped 0 bases from V and 0 bases from J, with 14 bases between. The table came from immunoSEQ multiplex PCR; TCRdb's copy has only in-frame clones and leaves some out. In the table there are 80,000 to 100,000 clones, more than 65% of which are singletons. The source is an adult with mismatch repair-deficient cancer. Sequencing used peripheral blood, obtained 12 weeks after starting pembrolizumab. The chain couples TRBV5-4 to TRBJ2-3; D possibly corresponds to TRBD1 (5 bases). The CDR3 DNA follows: TGTGCCAGCAGCTTGGGGGGCACAAGCTCTAGCACAGATACGCAGTATTTT. Its translation is CASSLGGTSSSTDTQYF.